A single sample gave rise to the 2 T cell receptor beta chains below, sequenced in a study of T cells in Graves' hyperthyroidism and ophthalmopathy. Amplified regions were TCR beta CDR3 sequences from RNA transcripts. The TCR CDR3 was amplified in a first-round RT-PCR using the HTBI primer set. Each CDR3 protein gets one entry after TCRdb re-called the multiplex PCR reads with MiXCR. This table holds 300,000 to 400,000 distinct CDR3 sequences, about 15% found once. Material: blood. Source of these receptors: an older woman with Graves' hyperthyroidism.

This clonotype was observed a few times. The chain uses TRBV6-6 and TRBJ2-1; 11 nucleotides agree with TRBD1. The germline V gene has CDR1 MNHNY and CDR2 SVGAGI (reference sequence). The CDR3 has 17 amino acids. V shed 2 bases and J 3 bases; nucleotides not matched to a gene: 6. The chain's CDR3 is CASSYAAGTGGYNEQFF. In DNA form, the CDR3 reads TGTGCCAGCAGTTACGCTGCCGGGACAGGGGGCTACAATGAGCAGTTCTTC.

This clonotype was recorded many times. This sequence joins TRBV20-1 and TRBJ1-5; perhaps TRBD1 as D (5 bases). The CDR3 spans 15 residues. V lost 1 base and J 0 bases, leaving 10 bases between the germline ends. Per germline, CDR1 DFQATT and CDR2 SNEGSKA (reference sequence). CDR3 region: CSARVPGPSNQPQHF. CDR3 DNA sequence: TGCAGTGCTAGAGTTCCGGGGCCTAGCAATCAGCCCCAGCATTTT.